This T cell receptor beta chain was recorded in a study of lung T cells in sarcoidosis with Löfgren's syndrome. Study-level background: Löfgren's syndrome patients were the main repertoire analysis focus. Overall study findings and caveats: Shared TRAV12-1 and TRBV2 CDR3 motifs across Löfgren's syndrome patients reportedly suggested public CD4+ TCRs. Versus controls, Löfgren's syndrome patients reportedly showed TRAV12-1 and TRBV2 as most expanded.

The germline V gene encodes CDR1 MNHNS and CDR2 SASEGT. Trimming stripped 3 bases from V and 5 bases from J, with 10 bases between. This CDR3 contains 13 residues. This clonotype has a count of ten or more. The antigen remains undetermined. TCRdb called the reads again in MiXCR, with one record for every CDR3 protein. Among 60,000 to 65,000 distinct CDR3 sequences, 20% to 25% were seen once, and the ten largest hold around 2.3%. The receptor was isolated from a human donor with sarcoidosis (Löfgren's syndrome or another form), or a control subject (not recorded which). Input material: CD4+ T cells from PBMCs. The chain has TRBV6-1 and TRBJ2-5; no clear D gene. The CDR3 is CASSDSVWETQYF. In DNA form, the CDR3 reads TGTGCCAGCAGTGATAGTGTTTGGGAGACCCAGTACTTC.